This T cell receptor (beta chain) stems from a study of blood T cell repertoires in COVID-19. In the study overall: Collection of acute and convalescent COVID-19 samples took place in the United States, Italy and Spain. The analysed material was cDNA or gDNA that came from T cells, B-cell-depleted T cells, or PBMCs.

Per the original data handling: Nucleated cell counts were estimated from reference gene primer amplification. Measured with immunoSEQ multiplex PCR; TCRdb has only the in-frame clones, and not every one. D and trimming were read from the DNA, whereas the V and J calls and clone size are those reported in that table. The table records approximately 90,000 clones, roughly 80% of them present only once. This TCR was sampled from a man in his sixties with acute or convalescent COVID-19. The sample consisted of peripheral blood.

The CDR3 region is CASSQLSSGNTIYF. The CDR3 coding sequence is TGTGCCAGCTCACAATTATCCTCTGGAAACACCATATATTTT. This chain joins TRBV18 and TRBJ1-3; D call uncertain. The CDR3 spans 14 residues. V lost 4 bases to trimming and J lost 0 bases, with 7 bases between them. Germline CDR1 reads KGHSH; CDR2 reads LQKENI.